Here is one T cell receptor beta chain with its context. Generated by immunoSEQ multiplex PCR, the TCRdb table keeps only in-frame clones and is missing some. The table records approximately 6,200 clones, roughly 80% of them present only once. This sample was taken from a study of immune evolution from preneoplasia to lung adenocarcinoma. On the study more broadly: HLA loss of heterozygosity: roughly 6.4% AIS, about 15% MIA, over 30% ADC, none AAH.

Germline CDR1 reads SGHTA; CDR2 reads FQGNSA. This CDR3 region has 13 residues. V lost 5 bases and J 0 bases, leaving 8 bases between the germline ends. Sequenced: FFPE minimally invasive lung adenocarcinoma tissue. The V gene is TRBV7-2, the J gene TRBJ2-7; no definite D call. The sequence was obtained from a person aged 50-70 years with lung adenocarcinoma. CDR3: CASSPRSSYEQYF. The CDR3 DNA is TGTGCCAGCAGCCCAAGGAGCTCCTACGAGCAGTACTTC.